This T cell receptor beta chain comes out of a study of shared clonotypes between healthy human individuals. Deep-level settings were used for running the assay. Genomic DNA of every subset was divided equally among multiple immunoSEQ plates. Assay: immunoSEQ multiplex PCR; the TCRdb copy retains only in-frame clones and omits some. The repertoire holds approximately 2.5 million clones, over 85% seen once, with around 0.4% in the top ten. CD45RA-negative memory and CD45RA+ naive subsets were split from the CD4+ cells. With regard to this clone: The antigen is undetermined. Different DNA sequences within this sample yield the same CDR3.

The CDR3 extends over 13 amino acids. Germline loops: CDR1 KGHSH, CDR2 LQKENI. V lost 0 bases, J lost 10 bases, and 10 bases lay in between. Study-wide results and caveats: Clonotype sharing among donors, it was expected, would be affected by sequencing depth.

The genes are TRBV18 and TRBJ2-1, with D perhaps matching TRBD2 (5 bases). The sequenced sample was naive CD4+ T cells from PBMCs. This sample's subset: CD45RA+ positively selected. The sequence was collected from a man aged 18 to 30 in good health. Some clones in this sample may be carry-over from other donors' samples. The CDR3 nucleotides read TGTGCCAGCTCACCACCGGGTAGAGGGGAGCAGTTCTTC. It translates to CASSPPGRGEQFF.